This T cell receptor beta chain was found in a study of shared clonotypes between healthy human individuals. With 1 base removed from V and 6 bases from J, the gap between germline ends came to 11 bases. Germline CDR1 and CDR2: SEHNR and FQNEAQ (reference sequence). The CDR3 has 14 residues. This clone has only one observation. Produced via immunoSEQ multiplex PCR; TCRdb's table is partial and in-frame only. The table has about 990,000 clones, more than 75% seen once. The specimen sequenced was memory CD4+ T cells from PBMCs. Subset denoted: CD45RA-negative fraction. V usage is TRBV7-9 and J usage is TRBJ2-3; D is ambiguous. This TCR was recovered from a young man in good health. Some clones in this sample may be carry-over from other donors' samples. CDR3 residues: CASSLGIAEDTQYF. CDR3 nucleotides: TGTGCCAGCAGCTTAGGGATAGCCGAGGATACGCAGTATTTT.